Shown below are 29 T cell receptor beta chains from a single sample sequenced in a study of CD8 T cells in ankylosing spondylitis. TCRdb itself ran the 5' RACE reads through MiXCR, one entry per CDR3 protein. The table lists a few hundred thousand distinct CDR3 sequences, roughly 18% of them singletons. Sequences were obtained from blood, either unsorted or a sorted T cell fraction (not recorded which). Receptors were obtained from a male donor with ankylosing spondylitis or in good health (not recorded which).

Written as DNA, the CDR3 is TGTGCCAGCCGACCAGGGAGACTAGTCCCGAATACGCAGTATTTT. Amino acids: CASRPGRLVPNTQYF. V is TRBV27 and J is TRBJ2-3; D may be TRBD2 (6 bases). CDR1 MNHEY and CDR2 SMNVEV come from the germline V gene (reference sequence). CDR3 size: 15 residues. Between the trimmed V and J ends, which lost 8 bases and 7 bases, there was a span of 22 bases.

The chain joins TRBV4-2 to TRBJ2-7; 9 nucleotides align to TRBD2. There are 17 residues in the CDR3. The trim removed 0 bases at V and 4 bases at J, leaving 10 bases unmatched. Germline V gives CDR1 LGHNA, CDR2 YNFKEQ. CDR3 in DNA: TGTGCCAGCAGCCAAGATGGGGCTAGCGGGATGGTGTACGAGCAGTACTTC. Amino acid sequence: CASSQDGASGMVYEQYF.

The chain couples TRBV7-2 to TRBJ2-7; 10 nucleotides align to TRBD2. CDR1 is SGHTA and CDR2 is FQGNSA in the germline V gene. With V trimmed by 6 bases and J by 5 bases, 4 bases remained unmatched. The CDR3 runs to 13 residues. This chain's CDR3 is CASRPLAGDEQYF. The CDR3 nucleotides read TGTGCCAGCAGGCCTCTAGCGGGAGACGAGCAGTACTTC.

This clonotype was seen only a few times. The CDR3 here is CASSHRGVGTEAFF. The CDR3 DNA is TGTGCCAGCAGTCACAGGGGAGTCGGGACTGAAGCTTTCTTT. The chain is built from TRBV12-3 or TRBV12-4 and TRBJ1-1; 7 bases line up with TRBD1. The CDR3 totals 14 residues. V lost 5 bases, J lost 5 bases, and 8 bases stayed unmatched.

In this sample, this clonotype turned up a few times. The chain recombines TRBV27 with TRBJ1-2, with no clear D. CDR1 and CDR2 (germline): MNHEY, SMNVEV (reference sequence). V lost 8 bases, J lost 4 bases, and 11 bases lay in between. The CDR3 totals 12 residues. CDR3 region: CASRDTVYGYTF. Here the CDR3 DNA reads TGTGCCAGCCGCGACACTGTCTATGGCTACACCTTC.

This clonotype has only a few counts. A read error may produce the germline difference seen at one junction end. The rearrangement links TRBV7-7 to TRBJ2-1; 12 positions match TRBD1. CDR1 and CDR2 from the germline V gene are SSHAT and FNYEAQ (reference sequence). The CDR3 runs 15 residues. CDR3 DNA: TGTGCTAGCAGCTCGGGACAGGGGGCGTACAATGAGCAGTTCTTC. Amino acid sequence: CASSSGQGAYNEQFF.

This chain uses TRBV5-5 with TRBJ2-1; perhaps TRBD2 as D (6 bases). This CDR3 contains 15 residues. Germline values: CDR1 SGHKS, CDR2 YYEKEE (reference sequence). Between the trimmed V and J ends, which lost 4 bases and 7 bases, there was a span of 18 bases. The CDR3 loop is CASSPWGGADNEQFF. CDR3 in DNA: TGTGCCAGCAGCCCCTGGGGCGGGGCGGATAATGAGCAGTTCTTC.

This clonotype was seen at least ten times. The chain is built from TRBV9 and TRBJ2-1, with D possibly being TRBD1 or TRBD2 (5 bases each). The V gene lost 4 bases and the J gene lost 2 bases, with 16 bases spanning the gap. The CDR3 consists of 16 residues. Germline CDR1 and CDR2: SGDLS and YYNGEE. This CDR3 is CASSLPGTGTYNEQFF. CDR3 bases: TGTGCCAGCAGCCTACCCGGGACCGGCACCTACAATGAGCAGTTCTTC.

J is TRBJ2-3 and V is TRBV29-1, with 8 bases lining up with TRBD2. V lost 3 bases to trimming and J lost 4 bases; unmatched junction nucleotides: 3. This CDR3 has 13 residues. Per germline, CDR1 SQVTM and CDR2 ANQGSEA. CDR3 protein: CSVDSGNADTQYF. The CDR3 DNA reads TGCAGCGTTGATAGCGGGAACGCAGATACGCAGTATTTT.

The rearrangement links TRBV28 to TRBJ2-7; 8 nucleotides align to TRBD2. The ends lost 4 bases at V and 1 base at J; junction bases unmatched: 12. The CDR3 length is 17 residues. Germline lookup yields CDR1 MDHEN and CDR2 SYDVKM. The CDR3 DNA reads as TGTGCCAGCAGTTCACTCCGGGAGGGAAGTATTTCCTACGAGCAGTACTTC. It translates to CASSSLREGSISYEQYF.

This chain connects TRBV4-2 to TRBJ2-5; no reliable D call. CDR1 and CDR2 from the germline V gene are LGHNA and YNFKEQ. Trimming took off 1 base at V and 2 bases at J, with 5 bases between the two ends. The CDR3 has 13 amino acids. This CDR3 reads CASSQVQQETQYF. Here the CDR3 DNA reads TGTGCCAGCAGCCAAGTACAACAAGAGACCCAGTACTTC.

Regarding this clonotype: Mismatch with germline at one junction end may stem from a read error. The chain joins TRBV5-1 to TRBJ2-7; tentatively, D is TRBD1 (5 bases). The CDR3 extends over 13 amino acids. The V gene's germline CDR1 is SGHRS and CDR2 YFSETQ. The CDR3 DNA is TGCGCCAGCAGCACCGACAGCTCCTCCGAGCAGTACTTC. Amino acids: CASSTDSSSEQYF.

In its sample, this clonotype was seen a few times. This rearrangement joins TRBV7-9 to TRBJ1-1, with D unclear. Germline loops: CDR1 SEHNR, CDR2 FQNEAQ (reference sequence). The CDR3 runs 13 residues. V was clipped by 0 bases and J by 8 bases, with 10 bases between them. DNA of the CDR3: TGTGCCAGCAGCTTAGCGGCGTCAGAGGAAGCTTTCTTT. Protein: CASSLAASEEAFF.

The chain combines TRBV12-3 or TRBV12-4 with TRBJ2-1, with 8 bases fitting TRBD2. After removal of 6 bases from V and 8 bases from J, the junction contained 12 bases not matched to a gene. This CDR3 spans 15 amino acids. Written as DNA, the CDR3 is TGTGCCAGCAGCCCCATGCGGGAGGAAGGTTATGAGCAGTTCTTC. It encodes CASSPMREEGYEQFF.

This clonotype occurred a few times. This sequence joins TRBV29-1 and TRBJ1-4; D gene uncertain. The germline CDR1 and CDR2 sequences are SQVTM and ANQGSEA. V was clipped by 7 bases and J by 6 bases, with 6 bases between them. The CDR3 contains 10 residues. DNA of the CDR3: TGCAGCGCCGCGGATGAAAAACTGTTTTTT. Amino acid sequence: CSAADEKLFF.

The chain employs TRBV12-3 or TRBV12-4 and TRBJ2-3, with 8 bases identical to TRBD1. The length of the CDR3 is 16 residues. The V segment lost 6 bases and the J segment 1 base; nucleotides outside the gene matches: 9. The CDR3 DNA reads TGTGCCAGCAGCCTGAGGTTGGACAGGGGCACAGATACGCAGTATTTT. As protein: CASSLRLDRGTDTQYF.

This clonotype was found a few times. The chain links TRBV14 to TRBJ2-3; 7 bases match TRBD2. Germline assignment: CDR1 SGHDN and CDR2 FVKESK. The V gene end was trimmed by 0 bases and the J gene end by 5 bases; junction bases not matched to a gene: 8. The CDR3 consists of 16 residues. The CDR3 spells CASSQDRAGVGDTQYF. CDR3 in DNA: TGTGCCAGCAGCCAAGATAGGGCGGGAGTAGGAGATACGCAGTATTTT.

This clonotype has just a few counts. This chain links TRBV7-9 with TRBJ2-7; TRBD1 aligns across 9 bases. CDR1 and CDR2 from the germline V gene are SEHNR and FQNEAQ (reference sequence). The CDR3 has 15 residues. Trimming cost V 3 bases and J 3 bases; bases outside gene matches: 6. The CDR3 bases are TGTGCCAGCAGCTTGGCGATGACAGGGGGCTACGAGCAGTACTTC. Protein: CASSLAMTGGYEQYF.

DNA of the CDR3: TGCGCCAGCAGCCTAGCGGGAGGGCCGAACACCGGGGAGCTGTTTTTT. The encoded protein is CASSLAGGPNTGELFF. The chain joins TRBV5-1 to TRBJ2-2; 12 bases are a match to TRBD2. This CDR3 region has 16 residues. Germline V gene sequence: CDR1 SGHRS, CDR2 YFSETQ. V gave up 4 bases and J gave up 0 bases; unmatched junction bases: 1.

This clonotype was counted a few times. The chain links TRBV2 to TRBJ2-7, with 9 positions matching TRBD1. Germline values: CDR1 SNHLY, CDR2 FYNNEI. The CDR3 is 14 residues long. The J segment lost 2 bases and the V segment lost 10 bases, leaving 9 bases of the junction unmatched. The DNA for the CDR3 is TGTGCCACCTTAGTGGGACAGGGAACCTACGAGCAGTACTTC. Translating it yields CATLVGQGTYEQYF. Variable domain in full (rest from reference TRBV2 and TRBJ2-7): EPEVTQTPSHQVTQMGQEVILRCVPISNHLYFYWYRQILGQKVEFLVSFYNNEISEKSEIFDDQFSVERPDGSNFTLKIRSTKLEDSAMYFCATLVGQGTYEQYFGPGTRLTVT.

This clonotype was detected a few times. The J gene is TRBJ2-1, the V gene TRBV7-9; perhaps TRBD2 as D (6 bases). V gave up 5 bases and J gave up 10 bases, with 12 bases separating them. The CDR3 extends over 12 amino acids. CDR1 is SEHNR, CDR2 FQNEAQ, per germline (reference sequence). CDR3 sequence reads: CASSLRLVEQFF. The CDR3 coding sequence is TGTGCCAGCAGCCTAAGACTAGTAGAGCAGTTCTTC.

The chain employs TRBV7-6 and TRBJ2-7; the D gene is possibly TRBD2 (6 bases). From germline, CDR1 is SGHVS and CDR2 FNYEAQ. CDR3 length: 15 amino acids. V was shortened by 5 bases and J by 1 base, with 15 bases between the two germline ends. CDR3 coding DNA: TGTGCCAGCAGCCCGGGACTTACTGAGTCCTACGAGCAGTACTTC. This translates into CASSPGLTESYEQYF.

This clonotype occurred a few times. The chain combines TRBV24-1 with TRBJ2-1; no firm D call. V lost 4 bases and J 4 bases, leaving 7 bases between the germline ends. Germline V CDR1 and CDR2: KGHDR, SFDVKD. The CDR3 runs to 13 residues. The CDR3 coding sequence is TGTGCCACCAGTGACAATAAGTACAATGAGCAGTTCTTC. Translation: CATSDNKYNEQFF.

Ten or more counts support this clonotype. This CDR3 is CASSPTGTGELFF. CDR3 coding DNA: TGTGCCAGCAGCCCGACAGGGACCGGGGAGCTGTTTTTT. This chain joins TRBV11-2 and TRBJ2-2; 7 bases map to TRBD1. The CDR3 extends over 13 amino acids. CDR1 and CDR2 (germline): SGHAT, FQNNGV. With V trimmed by 5 bases and J by 5 bases, 2 bases remained unmatched. Filled out from reference TRBV11-2 and TRBJ2-2, the complete variable domain reads EAGVAQSPRYKIIEKRQSVAFWCNPISGHATLYWYQQILGQGPKLLIQFQNNGVVDDSQLPKDRFSAERLKGVDSTLKIQPAKLEDSAVYLCASSPTGTGELFFGEGSRLTVL.

This sequence joins TRBV7-9 and TRBJ2-1; D perhaps matches TRBD1 (6 bases). Germline V gene lookup returns CDR1 SEHNR and CDR2 FQNEAQ (reference sequence). The V end was cut by 4 bases, the J end by 8 bases, with 12 bases between. This CDR3 spans 13 amino acids. CDR3 DNA: TGTGCCAGCAGCTCTACAGGGCTCGATGAGCAGTTCTTC. Translation: CASSSTGLDEQFF.

V is TRBV27 and J is TRBJ2-1; 7 bases map to TRBD2. The V and J ends lost 5 bases and 3 bases, in that order; junction bases with no gene match: 7. Looked up from germline, CDR1 is MNHEY and CDR2 is SMNVEV (reference sequence). This CDR3 region has 15 residues. The CDR3 DNA sequence: TGTGCCAGCAGTACACGGACTAGTATCTACAATGAGCAGTTCTTC. Its protein is CASSTRTSIYNEQFF.

The chain links TRBV3-1 to TRBJ2-1; D remains ambiguous. The ends were cut back, 4 bases at V and 6 bases at J, with 7 bases in the middle. This CDR3 is built from 12 residues. The germline gives CDR1 LGHDT, CDR2 YNNKEL (reference sequence). CDR3 protein: CASSPHPNEQFF. CDR3 nucleotide sequence: TGTGCCAGCAGCCCACACCCCAATGAGCAGTTCTTC.

This rearrangement joins TRBV11-2 to TRBJ2-3; a possible D gene is TRBD2 (5 bases). Germline V lookup: CDR1 SGHAT, CDR2 FQNNGV. V lost 0 bases, J lost 6 bases, and 16 bases lay in between. The CDR3 contains 16 residues. The CDR3 spells CASSLEAAGDRDTQYF. The CDR3 DNA reads TGTGCCAGCAGCTTAGAAGCGGCGGGTGATCGGGATACGCAGTATTTT.

This rearrangement joins TRBV7-8 to TRBJ1-5, with TRBD1 matching 8 bases. Germline CDR1 reads SGHVS; CDR2 reads FQNEAQ. This CDR3 region has 16 residues. With V trimmed by 1 base and J by 1 base, 3 bases remained unmatched. CDR3 residues: CASSLDRGTSNQPQHF. The DNA for the CDR3 is TGTGCCAGCAGCTTAGACAGGGGGACGAGCAATCAGCCCCAGCATTTT.